The 2 T cell receptor beta chains below come from one sample, sequenced in a study of T cells in Graves' hyperthyroidism and ophthalmopathy. There were TCR beta CDR3 regions amplified from RNA transcripts. When the TCR CDR3 underwent first-round RT-PCR, the HTBI primer set was used. TCRdb reprocessed the multiplex PCR reads via MiXCR and lists one record per CDR3 protein. Here the sample spans about 360,000 distinct CDR3 sequences, approximately 13% being singletons. The sample consisted of blood. Source of these receptors: a woman between 18 and 30 years old with Graves' hyperthyroidism.

This chain uses TRBV3-1 with TRBJ1-3; the D gene is possibly TRBD1 (5 bases). The V gene's germline CDR1 is LGHDT and CDR2 YNNKEL (reference sequence). This CDR3 has 14 amino acids. V shed 1 base and J shed 3 bases, with 7 bases lying between them. CDR3 loop: CASSQGGLGNTIYF. CDR3 bases: TGTGCCAGCAGCCAAGGGGGCCTTGGAAACACCATATATTTT.

The CDR3: CASSPPSGGRTEAFF. Here the CDR3 DNA reads TGTGCCAGCAGTCCCCCCTCCGGCGGCCGCACAGAAGCTTTCTTT. V usage is TRBV28 and J usage is TRBJ1-1; D gene unclear. In germline, CDR1 is MDHEN, CDR2 SYDVKM. V was clipped by 5 bases and J by 8 bases, with 21 bases between them. CDR3 length: 15 residues.